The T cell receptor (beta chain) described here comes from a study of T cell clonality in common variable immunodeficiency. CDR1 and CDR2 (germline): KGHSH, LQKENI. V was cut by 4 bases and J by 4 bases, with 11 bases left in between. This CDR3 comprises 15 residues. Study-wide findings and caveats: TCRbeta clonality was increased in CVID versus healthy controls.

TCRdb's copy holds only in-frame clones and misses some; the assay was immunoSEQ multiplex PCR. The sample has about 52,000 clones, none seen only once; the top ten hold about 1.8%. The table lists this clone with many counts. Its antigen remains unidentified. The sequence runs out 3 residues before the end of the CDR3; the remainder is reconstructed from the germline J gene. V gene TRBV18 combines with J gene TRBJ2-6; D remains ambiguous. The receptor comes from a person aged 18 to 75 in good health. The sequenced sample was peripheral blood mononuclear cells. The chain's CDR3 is CASSQHKPGANVLTF. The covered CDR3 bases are TGTGCCAGCTCACAACACAAACCCGGGGCCAACGTC.